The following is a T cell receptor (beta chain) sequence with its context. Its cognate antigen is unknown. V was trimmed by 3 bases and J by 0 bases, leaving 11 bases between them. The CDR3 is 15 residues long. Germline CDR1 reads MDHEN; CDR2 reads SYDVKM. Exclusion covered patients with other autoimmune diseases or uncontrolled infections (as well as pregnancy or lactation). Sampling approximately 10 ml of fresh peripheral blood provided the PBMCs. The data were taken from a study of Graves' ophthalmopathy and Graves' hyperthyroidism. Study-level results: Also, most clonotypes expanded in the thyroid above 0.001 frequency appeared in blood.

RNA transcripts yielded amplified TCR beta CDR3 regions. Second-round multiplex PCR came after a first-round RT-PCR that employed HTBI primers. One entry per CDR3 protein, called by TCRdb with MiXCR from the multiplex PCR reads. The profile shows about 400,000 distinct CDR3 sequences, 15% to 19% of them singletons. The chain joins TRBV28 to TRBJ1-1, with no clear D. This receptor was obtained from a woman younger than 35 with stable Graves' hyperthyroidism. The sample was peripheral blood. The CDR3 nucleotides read TGTGCCAGCAGTTTGCCGGGTTCCATGAACACTGAAGCTTTCTTT. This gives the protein CASSLPGSMNTEAFF.